Below are 29 T cell receptor beta chains sequenced from a single sample in a study of technical replicates of blood from a few donors. Produced via immunoSEQ multiplex PCR; TCRdb's table is partial and in-frame only. The repertoire holds around 80,000 clones, approximately 94% seen once, with 0.38% in the top ten. Specimen: T cells isolated from PBMCs. The receptors here all came from a human donor in good health.

The chain combines TRBV29-1 with TRBJ1-1; a weak D match, TRBD1 (5 bases). CDR1 and CDR2 (germline): SQVTM, ANQGSEA. V lost 8 bases, J lost 0 bases, and 19 bases lay in between. The CDR3 is made up of 15 amino acids. The CDR3 reads CSSQAHLLMNTEAFF. CDR3 nucleotide sequence: TGCAGCTCACAGGCGCACTTACTCATGAACACTGAAGCTTTCTTT.

The chain employs TRBV7-6 and TRBJ1-2; 7 nucleotides align to TRBD1. Germline loops: CDR1 SGHVS, CDR2 FNYEAQ. V dropped 7 bases and J dropped 4; count of bases not matched to a gene: 12. The CDR3 length is 15 residues. The CDR3 DNA follows: TGTGCCAGCACCCAATTCCCGGGACAGCTCTATGGCTACACCTTC. This sequence encodes CASTQFPGQLYGYTF.

CDR3 nucleotide sequence: TGTGCCAGAAGCTTGGTTATGGGTCAGGGGAACGAGCAGTACTTC. This sequence encodes CARSLVMGQGNEQYF. This chain connects TRBV5-3 to TRBJ2-7; possible D gene TRBD1, 6 bases. TRBV5-3 is marked as an open reading frame, function uncertain. The V gene lost 0 bases and the J gene lost 5 bases, with 15 bases spanning the gap. This CDR3 is 15 amino acids long.

The CDR3 coding sequence is TGTGCCAGCACCCGAACAGGGCGAGTCACTGAAGCTTTCTTT. Encoded protein: CASTRTGRVTEAFF. The V gene is TRBV6-5, the J gene TRBJ1-1; TRBD1 might be the D (6 bases). The germline V gene encodes CDR1 MNHEY and CDR2 SVGAGI. The CDR3 sequence is 14 residues long. Trimming stripped 7 bases from V and 4 bases from J, with 16 bases between.

The J gene is TRBJ2-1, the V gene TRBV9, with D possibly matching TRBD1 (6 bases). This CDR3 comprises 16 residues. The germline V gene has CDR1 SGDLS and CDR2 YYNGEE. Trimming pared 4 bases from V and 1 base from J, leaving 15 bases between. CDR3 bases: TGTGCCAGCAGCCCGGGCTTGGACAGTTCCTACAATGAGCAGTTCTTC. Its translation is CASSPGLDSSYNEQFF.

This sequence joins TRBV7-9 and TRBJ2-3; D is uncertain. Between the trimmed V and J ends, which lost 2 bases and 2 bases, there was a span of 8 bases. Germline loops: CDR1 SEHNR, CDR2 FQNEAQ (reference sequence). The CDR3 has 14 residues. CDR3 DNA sequence: TGTGCCAGCAGCTTATTCGGGTACACAGATACGCAGTATTTT. As protein: CASSLFGYTDTQYF. Using reference TRBV7-9 and TRBJ2-3 for the parts outside the CDR3, the full variable domain is DTGVSQNPRHKITKRGQNVTFRCDPISEHNRLYWYRQTLGQGPEFLTYFQNEAQLEKSRLLSDRFSAERPKGSFSTLEIQRTEQGDSAMYLCASSLFGYTDTQYFGPGTRLTVL.

V gene TRBV30 combines with J gene TRBJ1-1, with 7 bases aligning to TRBD1. V dropped 4 bases and J dropped 7; count of bases not matched to a gene: 9. The CDR3 length is 13 residues. Germline V lookup: CDR1 GTSNPN, CDR2 SVGIG (reference sequence). CDR3 in DNA: TGTGCCTGGACCACCAGGGGGAGCGGTGAAGCTTTCTTT. Translating it yields CAWTTRGSGEAFF.

This clone was recorded only once. V usage is TRBV28 and J usage is TRBJ1-2; weak D call: TRBD1 (6 bases). This CDR3 contains 14 residues. V shed 3 bases and J shed 7 bases, with 15 bases lying between them. Germline lookup yields CDR1 MDHEN and CDR2 SYDVKM. As DNA, the CDR3 is TGTGCCAGCAGTTTCGTTAATCCAGGGGCTGGCTACACCTTC. Encoded protein: CASSFVNPGAGYTF.

V usage is TRBV25-1 and J usage is TRBJ1-4; maybe TRBD1 (5 bases). V was cut by 2 bases and J by 4 bases, with 14 bases left in between. CDR3 size: 16 residues. Looked up from germline, CDR1 is MGHDK and CDR2 is SYGVNS. CDR3 bases: TGTGCCAGCAGTGAAAGTAATGGGGGGGTTAATGAAAAACTGTTTTTT. It is translated as CASSESNGGVNEKLFF.

The CDR3 loop is CASSAVAGEKLFF. The DNA for the CDR3 is TGTGCCAGCAGCGCAGTGGCTGGTGAAAAACTGTTTTTT. The chain recombines TRBV9 with TRBJ1-4; D unresolved. The CDR3 spans 13 residues. Germline V CDR1 and CDR2: SGDLS, YYNGEE. Trimming cost V 3 bases and J 7 bases, with 10 bases left between them.

A single count supports this clone. Distinct nucleotide sequences in the sample also encode this CDR3. The rearrangement links TRBV4-3 to TRBJ1-5; no definite D call. The CDR3 is made up of 14 amino acids. Trimming shortened V by 0 bases and J by 1 base, and 4 bases separated the two germline ends. Germline lookup yields CDR1 LGHNA and CDR2 YSLEER. CDR3 DNA sequence: TGCGCCAGCAGCCAAGACAGGAGCAATCAGCCCCAGCATTTT. Encoded protein: CASSQDRSNQPQHF.

The chain is built from TRBV5-5 and TRBJ2-5; TRBD1 is a possible D gene (5 bases). This CDR3 contains 20 residues. Germline-derived CDR1 and CDR2 are SGHKS and YYEKEE (reference sequence). Trimming stripped 4 bases from V and 1 base from J, with 29 bases between. Here the CDR3 reads CASSPLGTQDKWKVQETQYF. Written as DNA, the CDR3 is TGTGCCAGCAGCCCGTTGGGTACACAGGATAAGTGGAAGGTCCAAGAGACCCAGTACTTC.

The chain is built from TRBV30 and TRBJ2-3; possible D gene TRBD2, 6 bases. CDR3 length equals 14 residues. Germline assignment: CDR1 GTSNPN and CDR2 SVGIG (reference sequence). Trimming shortened V by 2 bases and J by 0 bases, and 9 bases separated the two germline ends. The CDR3 here is CAWSTGTSTDTQYF. The DNA of the CDR3 is TGTGCCTGGAGTACCGGGACTAGCACAGATACGCAGTATTTT.

The chain links TRBV5-4 to TRBJ1-5; TRBD1 is a possible D gene (6 bases). CDR1 is SGHNT and CDR2 is YYREEE in the germline V gene (reference sequence). CDR3 length equals 14 residues. Trimming pared 0 bases from V and 7 bases from J, leaving 11 bases between. The CDR3 region has the DNA TGTGCCAGCAGCTTGGACAGGGAAGGCCAGCCCCAGCATTTT. Its protein is CASSLDREGQPQHF.

The rearrangement uses TRBV10-1 and TRBJ2-5; the match to TRBD2 covers 8 bases. This CDR3 is built from 15 residues. V was pared by 7 bases and J by 5 bases, with 12 bases of the junction left unmatched. Germline lookup yields CDR1 WNHNN and CDR2 SYGVQD (reference sequence). In DNA form, the CDR3 reads TGCGCCAGCACCTCCGGGACTAGGGGCCTGGAGACCCAGTACTTC. It codes for CASTSGTRGLETQYF.

The J gene is TRBJ2-2, the V gene TRBV7-3, with 11 bases matching TRBD2. Losses at the gene ends were 5 bases for V and 4 bases for J; bases not matched to a gene: 6. The germline V gene encodes CDR1 SGHTA and CDR2 FQGTGA. The CDR3 consists of 16 residues. The chain's CDR3 is CASSPMGTSGTGELFF. CDR3 nucleotides: TGTGCCAGCAGCCCCATGGGGACTAGCGGCACCGGGGAGCTGTTTTTT.

This clone was found once. The chain uses TRBV9 and TRBJ2-3; 13 bases are shared with TRBD2. CDR1 is SGDLS and CDR2 is YYNGEE in the germline V gene. Trimming at V came to 7 bases and at J to 3 bases, leaving 8 bases not matched to a gene. The CDR3 runs to 16 residues. Here the CDR3 DNA reads TGTGCCAGCTCCCCACCGGGACTAGCGGGAACAGATACGCAGTATTTT. Its protein product is CASSPPGLAGTDTQYF.

The CDR3: CASSPGRVTYEQYF. For the CDR3, the DNA is TGTGCCAGCTCACCAGGGAGGGTTACCTACGAGCAGTACTTC. The chain carries TRBV18 and TRBJ2-7; TRBD2 agrees at 7 bases. CDR1 and CDR2 from the germline V gene are KGHSH and LQKENI. Trimming cost V 2 bases and J 2 bases; bases outside gene matches: 3. The CDR3 has 14 residues.

The gene calls are TRBV10-1 and TRBJ2-6; 10 nucleotides align to TRBD2. J gave up 1 base and V 10 bases, and 4 bases lay outside the gene matches. Germline loops: CDR1 WNHNN, CDR2 SYGVQD (reference sequence). This CDR3 is built from 15 residues. In DNA, the CDR3 is TGCGCCACCTCAGCGGGAGGGTCTGGGGCCAACGTCCTGACTTTC. Translation: CATSAGGSGANVLTF.

V gene TRBV5-6 combines with J gene TRBJ1-2, with 7 positions matching TRBD1. The junction had 4 bases not matched to a gene; V was cut back by 3 bases and J by 5 bases. Per germline, CDR1 SGHDT and CDR2 YYEEEE. The CDR3 has 13 amino acids. The CDR3 region is CASSSDRLYGYTF. The CDR3 region has the DNA TGTGCCAGCAGCTCGGACAGGCTGTATGGCTACACCTTC.

The CDR3 DNA sequence: TGTGCCAGCAGCTTAATGTCCTCGGCGGGTCAGCCCCAGCATTTT. This codes for CASSLMSSAGQPQHF. The rearrangement links TRBV7-2 to TRBJ1-5, with D uncertain. The CDR3 is 15 amino acids. From germline, CDR1 is SGHTA and CDR2 FQGNSA. Trimming stripped 2 bases from V and 6 bases from J, with 14 bases between.

The chain links TRBV4-2 to TRBJ1-4; D is possibly TRBD1 (5 bases). This CDR3 is built from 15 residues. V lost 3 bases, J lost 4 bases, and 12 bases lay in between. In germline, CDR1 is LGHNA, CDR2 YNFKEQ. CDR3 protein: CASSHPGYGNEKLFF. CDR3 bases: TGTGCCAGCAGCCATCCAGGGTATGGTAATGAAAAACTGTTTTTT.

The CDR3 DNA reads as TGTGCCAGCAGCGTAGCTAGGAGTGCTAACACAGATACGCAGTATTTT. It translates to CASSVARSANTDTQYF. The rearrangement joins TRBV9 to TRBJ2-3; D remains unclear. V was cut by 0 bases and J by 2 bases, with 13 bases left in between. The V gene's germline CDR1 is SGDLS and CDR2 YYNGEE. The CDR3 sequence is 16 residues long.

The chain carries TRBV27 and TRBJ2-1; D is undetermined. The CDR3 runs 13 residues. Germline CDR1 is MNHEY and CDR2 is SMNVEV (reference sequence). V was trimmed by 3 bases and J by 6 bases, leaving 9 bases between them. CDR3 DNA: TGTGCCAGCAGTTTTGTCTCGTCCAATGAGCAGTTCTTC. Amino acid sequence: CASSFVSSNEQFF.

V gene TRBV28 combines with J gene TRBJ2-7; 8 bases match TRBD2. The CDR3 runs to 14 residues. The germline V gene encodes CDR1 MDHEN and CDR2 SYDVKM. V was clipped by 7 bases and J by 3 bases; unmatched bases: 8. CDR3 nucleotide sequence: TGTGCCAGCACCGACAGCGGGGGAAACTACGAGCAGTACTTC. Encoded protein: CASTDSGGNYEQYF.

The rearrangement links TRBV2 to TRBJ1-4; 9 bases are a match to TRBD1. CDR3 length: 15 residues. With V trimmed by 4 bases and J by 2 bases, 2 bases remained unmatched. Germline lookup yields CDR1 SNHLY and CDR2 FYNNEI. DNA for the CDR3: TGTGCCAGCAGTGGTGACAGGGGGACTAATGAAAAACTGTTTTTT. Translation gives CASSGDRGTNEKLFF. Based on the CDR3 plus reference TRBV2 and TRBJ1-4, the full variable domain is EPEVTQTPSHQVTQMGQEVILRCVPISNHLYFYWYRQILGQKVEFLVSFYNNEISEKSEIFDDQFSVERPDGSNFTLKIRSTKLEDSAMYFCASSGDRGTNEKLFFGSGTQLSVL.

This clone was observed a few times. The chain employs TRBV10-1 and TRBJ2-1; a possible D gene is TRBD2 (7 bases). The germline gives CDR1 WNHNN, CDR2 SYGVQD (reference sequence). The germline V and J ends were trimmed by 1 base and 5 bases, with 12 bases remaining between them. This CDR3 region has 15 residues. CDR3 protein: CASSEWRGGHNEQFF. The CDR3 nucleotides read TGCGCCAGCAGTGAGTGGAGGGGGGGACACAATGAGCAGTTCTTC.

J is TRBJ1-3 and V is TRBV19; 7 nucleotides line up with TRBD1. V shed 3 bases and J 4 bases; nucleotides not matched to a gene: 6. The V gene's germline CDR1 is LNHDA and CDR2 SQIVND (reference sequence). The CDR3 contains 15 residues. CDR3 protein: CASSIRQGEGNTIYF. CDR3 bases: TGTGCCAGTAGTATCCGACAGGGAGAGGGAAACACCATATATTTT.

In its sample, this clone was seen a few times. The chain uses TRBV10-3 and TRBJ2-7; D might be TRBD2 (6 bases). This CDR3 comprises 15 residues. Germline V gene lookup returns CDR1 ENHRY and CDR2 SYGVKD. V was clipped by 6 bases and J by 5 bases, with 20 bases between them. CDR3 residues: CAIRPRELGRNEQYF. The DNA of the CDR3 is TGTGCCATCAGGCCCCGGGAGTTAGGAAGGAACGAGCAGTACTTC.